These 15 T cell receptor beta chains were all obtained from the same sample, sequenced in a study of blood T cell repertoires in COVID-19. The method was immunoSEQ multiplex PCR; TCRdb's version includes in-frame clones alone and lacks a portion of them. The sample has about 170,000 clones; roughly four fifths are singletons. The material sequenced was peripheral blood. Every receptor here comes from a woman at least 80 years old with COVID-19, enrolled during active disease.

The chain has TRBV6-5 and TRBJ2-5; a possible D gene is TRBD1 (5 bases). The V gene lost 5 bases and the J gene lost 5 bases, with 12 bases spanning the gap. CDR3 length: 13 residues. Germline lookup yields CDR1 MNHEY and CDR2 SVGAGI. The CDR3 sequence is CASSPQGYETQYF. The DNA for the CDR3 is TGTGCCAGCAGTCCCCAGGGCTACGAGACCCAGTACTTC.

J is TRBJ2-7 and V is TRBV6-5, with 13 bases matching TRBD2. Germline assignment: CDR1 MNHEY and CDR2 SVGAGI. V was clipped by 4 bases and J by 6 bases; unmatched bases: 6. The CDR3 extends over 15 amino acids. The CDR3 coding sequence is TGTGCCAGCAGTTTGGGACTAGCGGGGTTCGGCGAGCAGTACTTC. This sequence encodes CASSLGLAGFGEQYF.

The chain employs TRBV19 and TRBJ1-5, with 10 bases matching TRBD1. The length of the CDR3 is 14 residues. Looked up from germline, CDR1 is LNHDA and CDR2 is SQIVND (reference sequence). Trimming removed 6 bases from V and 4 bases from J; junction bases left unmatched: 3. CDR3 nucleotides: TGTGCCAGTAGCAGGGACAGGGGTAATCAGCCCCAGCATTTT. The encoded protein is CASSRDRGNQPQHF. Based on the CDR3 plus reference TRBV19 and TRBJ1-5, the full variable domain is DGGITQSPKYLFRKEGQNVTLSCEQNLNHDAMYWYRQDPGQGLRLIYYSQIVNDFQKGDIAEGYSVSREKKESFPLTVTSAQKNPTAFYLCASSRDRGNQPQHFGDGTRLSIL.

The chain joins TRBV19 to TRBJ2-6, with a weak D call TRBD2 (5 bases). CDR3 length: 15 residues. Trimming removed 6 bases from V and 0 bases from J, with 9 bases in between. Germline CDR1 reads LNHDA; CDR2 reads SQIVND (reference sequence). The CDR3 nucleotides read TGTGCCAGTAGGAGACGGGGCTCTGGGGCCAACGTCCTGACTTTC. Protein product: CASRRRGSGANVLTF.

The chain carries TRBV18 and TRBJ1-3; tentative D call: TRBD1 (5 bases). This CDR3 has 15 amino acids. Germline V gives CDR1 KGHSH, CDR2 LQKENI. V shed 1 base and J shed 0 bases, with 7 bases lying between them. CDR3 protein: CASSPLQASGNTIYF. The CDR3 DNA reads as TGTGCCAGCTCACCACTACAGGCCTCTGGAAACACCATATATTTT.

The rearrangement links TRBV27 to TRBJ1-4, with D perhaps matching TRBD1 (5 bases). Per germline, CDR1 MNHEY and CDR2 SMNVEV (reference sequence). This CDR3 is built from 16 residues. V lost 5 bases and J 2 bases, leaving 15 bases between the germline ends. CDR3 coding DNA: TGTGCCAGCAGTACCCGAATGACAGCCACTAATGAAAAACTGTTTTTT. Translating it yields CASSTRMTATNEKLFF.

The chain links TRBV18 to TRBJ1-3; maybe TRBD1 (5 bases). The length of the CDR3 is 16 residues. Germline V CDR1 and CDR2: KGHSH, LQKENI. Trimming left V 2 bases short and J 3 bases short, with 14 bases between. The CDR3 nucleotides read TGTGCCAGCTCACCATTACGCCGGGGGGATGGAAACACCATATATTTT. Translating gives CASSPLRRGDGNTIYF.

The CDR3 region is CASSVSSGRVETQYF. The CDR3 coding sequence is TGTGCCAGCAGCGTATCTAGCGGGAGGGTAGAGACCCAGTACTTC. This chain connects TRBV9 to TRBJ2-5; TRBD2 matches 12 bases. Trimming removed 1 base from V and 4 bases from J; junction bases left unmatched: 2. The CDR3 runs to 15 residues. Germline CDR1 SGDLS, CDR2 YYNGEE.

This chain's CDR3 is CAWGTQGAGGYTF. The CDR3 nucleotides read TGTGCCTGGGGGACACAGGGGGCAGGTGGCTACACCTTC. The J gene is TRBJ1-2, the V gene TRBV30; 9 nucleotides line up with TRBD1. This CDR3 comprises 13 residues. The germline V gene encodes CDR1 GTSNPN and CDR2 SVGIG (reference sequence). Trimming removed 5 bases from V and 7 bases from J; junction bases left unmatched: 8.

The gene calls are TRBV15 and TRBJ2-7, with 11 bases lining up with TRBD2. The CDR3 runs to 15 residues. CDR1 is LNHNV, CDR2 YYDKDF, per germline (reference sequence). V was clipped by 1 base and J by 3 bases; unmatched bases: 2. CDR3 protein: CATSRGGLADYEQYF. In DNA form, the CDR3 reads TGTGCCACCAGCAGAGGGGGACTAGCGGACTACGAGCAGTACTTC. The full variable domain, in which reference TRBV15 and TRBJ2-7 provide the parts outside the CDR3, is DAMVIQNPRYQVTQFGKPVTLSCSQTLNHNVMYWYQQKSSQAPKLLFHYYDKDFNNEADTPDNFQSRRPNTSFCFLDIRSPGLGDTAMYLCATSRGGLADYEQYFGPGTRLTVT.

This chain links TRBV3-1 (or the pseudogene TRBV3-2) with TRBJ1-6; no reliable D call. The CDR3 runs 15 residues. Germline V gives CDR1 LGHDT, CDR2 YNNKEL (reference sequence). Trimming cost V 5 bases and J 8 bases, with 16 bases left between them. This CDR3 reads CASSESYGSDSPLHF. CDR3 bases: TGTGCCAGCAGCGAAAGCTACGGGTCTGATTCACCCCTCCACTTT.

The chain links TRBV28 to TRBJ2-7; TRBD2 agrees at 13 bases. Losses at the gene ends were 5 bases for V and 1 base for J; bases not matched to a gene: 8. The CDR3 runs 17 residues. Germline CDR1 and CDR2: MDHEN and SYDVKM. The CDR3 region is CASSPPRLAGGSYEQYF. The CDR3, as DNA: TGTGCCAGCAGTCCCCCAAGACTAGCGGGAGGATCCTACGAGCAGTACTTC.

The CDR3 protein is CASSWAGSGVQETQYF. The CDR3 nucleotides are TGTGCCAGCAGCTGGGCTGGTAGCGGGGTCCAAGAGACCCAGTACTTC. V usage is TRBV7-2 and J usage is TRBJ2-5, with 8 bases matching TRBD2. V was clipped by 4 bases and J by 1 base; unmatched bases: 8. The CDR3 is 16 amino acids. CDR1 is SGHTA and CDR2 is FQGNSA in the germline V gene.

The V gene is TRBV29-1, the J gene TRBJ1-3; D is unresolved. The germline V gene has CDR1 SQVTM and CDR2 ANQGSEA. CDR3 length: 14 residues. Trimming took off 2 bases at V and 0 bases at J, with 8 bases between the two ends. CDR3 in amino acids: CSVERRPSGNTIYF. CDR3 DNA sequence: TGCAGCGTTGAAAGGCGGCCCTCTGGAAACACCATATATTTT. Using reference TRBV29-1 and TRBJ1-3 for the parts outside the CDR3, the full variable domain is SAVISQKPSRDICQRGTSLTIQCQVDSQVTMMFWYRQQPGQSLTLIATANQGSEATYESGFVIDKFPISRPNLTFSTLTVSNMSPEDSSIYLCSVERRPSGNTIYFGEGSWLTVV.

The V gene is TRBV6-2 or TRBV6-3, the J gene TRBJ2-5; TRBD1 might be the D (5 bases). Germline V gene lookup returns CDR1 MNHEY and CDR2 SVGEGT. V lost 5 bases and J 2 bases, leaving 12 bases between the germline ends. The CDR3 has 14 residues. CDR3 sequence: CASSRAGFQETQYF. For the CDR3, the DNA is TGTGCCAGCAGTCGGGCAGGGTTTCAAGAGACCCAGTACTTC.